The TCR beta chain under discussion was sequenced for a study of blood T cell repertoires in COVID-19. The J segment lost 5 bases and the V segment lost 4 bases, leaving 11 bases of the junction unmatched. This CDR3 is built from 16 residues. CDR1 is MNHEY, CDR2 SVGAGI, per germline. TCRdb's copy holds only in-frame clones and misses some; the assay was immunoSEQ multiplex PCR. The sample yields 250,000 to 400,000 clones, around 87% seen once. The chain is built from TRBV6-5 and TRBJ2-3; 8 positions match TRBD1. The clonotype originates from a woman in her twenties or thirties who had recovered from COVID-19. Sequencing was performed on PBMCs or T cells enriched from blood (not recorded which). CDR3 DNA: TGTGCCAGCAGTTCCCCGGGGCAGGGGGCCGGAGATACGCAGTATTTT. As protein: CASSSPGQGAGDTQYF.